This T cell receptor (beta chain) was obtained from a study of cytomegalovirus exposure and HLA in healthy donors. For the study at large: Among 398 genotyped donors, approximately 80% fell in the Caucasian-associated ancestry cluster.

PCR involved 60 Vbeta and 13 Jbeta primers. The assay was immunoSEQ multiplex PCR, and TCRdb's table has in-frame clones only and misses some. Among nearly 300,000 clones listed, about nine tenths were seen once. Germline trimming cut 5 bases from V and 6 bases from J; bases unmatched to any gene: 12. The CDR3 totals 16 residues. The germline V gene encodes CDR1 SGHDT and CDR2 YYEEEE. Overall study findings and caveats: Donors were assumed by presence/absence analyses to have roughly uniform sequencing depth.

In regard to this clone: Its specificity is unknown.

Sequencing input: PBMCs. The receptor's source is a man aged 35-49 years in good health and CMV-seropositive. The gene calls are TRBV5-6 and TRBJ1-5, with 9 positions matching TRBD1. The CDR3: CASRRYRGPKSQPQHF. Here the CDR3 DNA reads TGTGCCAGCAGAAGATACAGGGGGCCCAAGTCTCAGCCCCAGCATTTT. The full variable domain, with the rest looked up from reference TRBV5-6 and TRBJ1-5, is DAGVTQSPTHLIKTRGQQVTLRCSPKSGHDTVSWYQQALGQGPQFIFQYYEEEERQRGNFPDRFSGHQFPNYSSELNVNALLLGDSALYLCASRRYRGPKSQPQHFGDGTRLSIL.